The 4 T cell receptor beta chains presented below share a single source sample, sequenced in a study of blood T cells in healthy people across ages. Primed by a sample-barcoded 5' primer and a J-beta primer mix, a second PCR proceeded for roughly 7 to 12 cycles. TCRdb processed the 5' RACE reads anew with MiXCR; each CDR3 protein has one entry. Altogether about 930,000 distinct CDR3 sequences are present, 25% to 30% being singletons, with the ten largest covering 10%. These data were also filed under a second study, of T cells of mothers and their children.

The specimen sequenced was blood. The receptors derive from a woman aged 40-49 years in good health.

V usage is TRBV5-4 and J usage is TRBJ2-1; D is perhaps TRBD2 (6 bases). V lost 4 bases and J 8 bases, leaving 22 bases between the germline ends. CDR1 is SGHNT and CDR2 is YYREEE in the germline V gene (reference sequence). This CDR3 region has 16 residues. This chain's CDR3 is CASSLGSSGLYDEQFF. The CDR3 nucleotides read TGTGCCAGCAGCCTCGGGTCCAGCGGGCTTTACGATGAGCAGTTCTTC.

This clonotype was seen a handful of times. This sequence joins TRBV28 and TRBJ1-3; 8 nucleotides align to TRBD1. J lost 6 bases, V lost 1 base, and 2 bases had no gene match. The CDR3 sequence is 14 residues long. From germline, CDR1 is MDHEN and CDR2 SYDVKM. The CDR3 here is CASSLSGGQNTIYF. The CDR3 nucleotides are TGTGCCAGCAGTTTATCAGGGGGCCAAAACACCATATATTTT.

This clonotype was counted between two and nine times. The chain couples TRBV7-3 to TRBJ1-1, with a weak D call TRBD1 (5 bases). The CDR3 has 13 residues. From germline, CDR1 is SGHTA and CDR2 FQGTGA. Trimming stripped 1 base from V and 11 bases from J, with 14 bases between. CDR3 sequence (DNA): TGTGCCAGCAGCTTAAATCCCCCCAGGGTTGCTTTCTTT. Translated, it gives CASSLNPPRVAFF.

This clonotype has a count of ten or more. V and J are TRBV29-1 and TRBJ1-2; 8 bases are a match to TRBD1. The CDR3 length is 12 residues. CDR1 and CDR2 from the germline V gene are SQVTM and ANQGSEA. V was clipped by 6 bases and J by 6 bases; unmatched bases: 6. CDR3 DNA sequence: TGCAGCGTGGGGGGACAGGAAAATGGCTACACCTTC. It codes for CSVGGQENGYTF.